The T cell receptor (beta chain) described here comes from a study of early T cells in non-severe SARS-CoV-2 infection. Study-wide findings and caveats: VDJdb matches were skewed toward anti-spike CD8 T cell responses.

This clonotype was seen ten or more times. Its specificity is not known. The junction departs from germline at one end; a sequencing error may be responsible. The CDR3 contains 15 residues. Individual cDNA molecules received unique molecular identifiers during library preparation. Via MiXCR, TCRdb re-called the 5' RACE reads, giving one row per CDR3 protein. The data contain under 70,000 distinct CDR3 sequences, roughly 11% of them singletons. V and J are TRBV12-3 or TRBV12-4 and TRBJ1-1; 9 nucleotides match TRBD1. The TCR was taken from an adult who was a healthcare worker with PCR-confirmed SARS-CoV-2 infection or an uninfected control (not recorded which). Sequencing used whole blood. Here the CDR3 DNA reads TGTGCCAGCAGTTTAGCCGGGACAGGGAACCCTGAAGCTTTCTTT. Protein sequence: CASSLAGTGNPEAFF.